This TCR beta chain was captured in a study of T cells in tuberculosis (dated by TCRdb to the late 2010s). At the level of the whole study: To characterize T cells specific for the mycobacterial lipid antigen glucose monomycolate (GMM), the study used CD1B tetramers together with high-throughput TCR immunosequencing. IGRA-negative adolescents, IGRA-positive adolescents with latent tuberculosis and adults with active tuberculosis, around 9 per group, were compared in a South African clinical cohort. The study at large found these results: Clinical samples were chosen by availability of cryopreserved specimens, and active tuberculosis cases were adults while controls were adolescents. Compared with IGRA-negative controls, TCR-alpha repertoires from active tuberculosis had smaller mean NN-distances to GMM-specific TCRs, which suggests clonal expansion of these TCRs. The smaller NN-distances in active tuberculosis patients were driven in part by shorter CDR3-alpha lengths, while the difference seen for TCR-beta was not statistically significant. A classifier using the diverse GMM-specific repertoire reached approximately 89% accuracy (AUROC around 0.9), compared with approximately 73% accuracy using GEM motif frequencies.

At study entry, a tuberculin skin test and the QuantiFERON-TB GOLD In-Tube IGRA were used to screen adolescents for latent tuberculosis infection. Immunosequencing was performed on unsorted cryopreserved PBMC and covered roughly 100,000 T cells per clinical donor on average. Eleven high schools in the Worcester region of the Western Cape, South Africa, served as enrollment sites for adolescents aged 12 to 18 years. Ten M. tuberculosis-infected adolescents and roughly 10 uninfected adolescents were selected, with the two groups matched for age and sex. For the adolescents, PBMC were isolated by density centrifugation from freshly drawn heparinized blood and then cryopreserved. For this clone: Its recognized antigen is unknown. Base qualities are missing; no much larger clone stands one base away.

Counted from cysteine to phenylalanine, this CDR3 has 15 amino acids. Just the 45-base CDR3 DNA is kept, in frame starting at base 1. V loses 1 base, J loses 1 base, and the germline ends lie 8 bases apart. The CDR1 and CDR2 encoded by the germline V gene are SGHAT and FQNNGV. TCR libraries were generated with the immunoSEQ multiplex PCR assay, using TCR-beta and/or TCR-alpha/delta assays for each sample. The Illumina high-throughput platform was used to sequence the amplified TCR libraries. Regarding the original processing steps: Clustering and dimensionality reduction relied on pairwise TCRdist distances among GMM-specific receptors from T cells that were either sorted ex vivo or expanded in vitro. Each clinical repertoire received a mean NN-distance score, defined as the average TCRdist to the nearest 10% of tetramer-positive reference sequences. GEM TCR motif frequency was computed as the fraction of unique TCRs matching known GEM sequences by V/J usage and CDR3 length. Linear discriminant analysis with leave-one-out cross-validation, implemented in scikit-learn, was used to classify active tuberculosis. The source is immuneACCESS, and TCRdb retained only in-frame sequences with V and J called. Part of the clones is not carried over; for the studies checked, unresolved V genes explain less than half of this, and the remainder is unexplained. That table gives V, J and clone size, and the DNA gave D and trimming. This sample gives more than 40,000 clones in total; approximately 94% of them show up just once. The ten largest clones add up to 1.9% of the sample.

Sequenced input: PBMCs. This clonotype was sampled from a donor between 10 and 35 years old with latent tuberculosis or without tuberculosis infection. Some clones in this sample may be carry-over from other donors' samples. The chain links TRBV11-2 with TRBJ1-5; no confident D gene assignment can be made. The CDR3 protein sequence reads: CASSLAPGSNQPQHF. In nucleotide form, the sequence is TGTGCCAGCAGCTTAGCCCCCGGGAGCAATCAGCCCCAGCATTTT.